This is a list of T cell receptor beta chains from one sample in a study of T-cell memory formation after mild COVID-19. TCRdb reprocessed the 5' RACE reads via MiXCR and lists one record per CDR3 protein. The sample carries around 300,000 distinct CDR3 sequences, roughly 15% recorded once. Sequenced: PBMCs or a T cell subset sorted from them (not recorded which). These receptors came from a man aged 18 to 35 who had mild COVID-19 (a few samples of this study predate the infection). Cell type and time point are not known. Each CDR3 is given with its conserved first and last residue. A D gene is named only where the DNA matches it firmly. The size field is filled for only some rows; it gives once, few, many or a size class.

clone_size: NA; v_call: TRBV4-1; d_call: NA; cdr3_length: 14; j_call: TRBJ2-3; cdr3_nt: TGCGCCAGCAGCCAAATCTTAGCGACAGATACGCAGTATTTT; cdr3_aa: CASSQILATDTQYF
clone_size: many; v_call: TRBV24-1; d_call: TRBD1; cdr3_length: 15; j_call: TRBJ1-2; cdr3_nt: TGTGCCACCAGTGAAACAGGGGTTTTGAAAAATGGCTACACCTTC; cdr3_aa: CATSETGVLKNGYTF
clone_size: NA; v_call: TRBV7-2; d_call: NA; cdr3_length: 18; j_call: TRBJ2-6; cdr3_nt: TGTGCCAGCAGCTTCAGAGCTTACAGGGTTACTGGGGCCAACGTCCTGACTTTC; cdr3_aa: CASSFRAYRVTGANVLTF
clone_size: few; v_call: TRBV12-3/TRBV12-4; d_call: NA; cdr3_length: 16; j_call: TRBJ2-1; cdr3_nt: TGTGCCAGCAGCCGCCGCAGGGTCTTCCCCTACAATGAGCAGTTCTTC; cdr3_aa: CASSRRRVFPYNEQFF
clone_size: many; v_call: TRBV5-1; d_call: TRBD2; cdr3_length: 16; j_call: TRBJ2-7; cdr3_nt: TGCGCCAGCAGCTTGGAGGCGCCTAGCGGGACCTACGAGCAGTACTTC; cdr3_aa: CASSLEAPSGTYEQYF
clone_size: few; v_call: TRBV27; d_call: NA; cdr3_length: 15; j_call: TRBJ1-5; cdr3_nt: TGTGCCAGCAGTTTGGGGCAGGGGCTTTGGCAGCCCCAGCATTTT; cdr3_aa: CASSLGQGLWQPQHF
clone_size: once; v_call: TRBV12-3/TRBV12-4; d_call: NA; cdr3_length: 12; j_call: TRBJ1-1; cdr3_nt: TGTGCCAGCACCAGGGACGGCACTGAAGCTTTCTTT; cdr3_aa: CASTRDGTEAFF
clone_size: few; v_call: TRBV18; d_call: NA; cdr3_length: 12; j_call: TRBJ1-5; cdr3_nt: TGTGCCAGCTCAGAACAGGGTTGGACCCAGCATTTT; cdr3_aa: CASSEQGWTQHF
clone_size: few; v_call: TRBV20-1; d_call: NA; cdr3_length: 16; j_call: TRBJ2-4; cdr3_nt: TGCAGTGCTAGAGATACACGACGACAAGCCAAAAACATTCAGTACTTC; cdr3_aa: CSARDTRRQAKNIQYF
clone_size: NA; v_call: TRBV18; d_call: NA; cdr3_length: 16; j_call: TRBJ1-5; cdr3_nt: TGTGCCAGCTCACCACAGTCAGGGGTGGCCCCTCAGCCCCAGCATTTT; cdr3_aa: CASSPQSGVAPQPQHF
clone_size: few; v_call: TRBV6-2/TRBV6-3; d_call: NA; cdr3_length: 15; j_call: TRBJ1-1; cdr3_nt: TGTGCCAGCATCCGGGCAGGGGAAGGAGACACTGAAGCTTTCTTT; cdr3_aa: CASIRAGEGDTEAFF
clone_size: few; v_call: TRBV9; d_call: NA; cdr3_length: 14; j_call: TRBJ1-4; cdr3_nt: TGTGCCAGCAGCGTGGACAGCCGGTATGAAAAACTGTTTTTT; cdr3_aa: CASSVDSRYEKLFF
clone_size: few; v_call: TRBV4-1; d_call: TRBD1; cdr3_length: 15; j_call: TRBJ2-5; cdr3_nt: TGCGCCAGCAGCCAATCTCGAGGACAGGGAGAGACCCAGTACTTC; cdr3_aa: CASSQSRGQGETQYF
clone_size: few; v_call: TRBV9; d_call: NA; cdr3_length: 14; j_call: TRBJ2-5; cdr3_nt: TGTGCCAGCAGCGTGCGGGAATTACAAGAGACCCAGTACTTC; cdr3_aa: CASSVRELQETQYF
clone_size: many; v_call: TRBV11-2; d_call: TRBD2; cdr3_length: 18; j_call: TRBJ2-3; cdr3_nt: TGTGCCAGCAGCCACGGGACTAGCGGGGGAAGATGGGCAGATACGCAGTATTTT; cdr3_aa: CASSHGTSGGRWADTQYF
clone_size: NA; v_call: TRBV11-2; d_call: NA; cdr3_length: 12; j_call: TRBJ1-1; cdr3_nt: TGTGCCAGCAGCACAACGAACACTGAAGCTTTCTTT; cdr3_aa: CASSTTNTEAFF
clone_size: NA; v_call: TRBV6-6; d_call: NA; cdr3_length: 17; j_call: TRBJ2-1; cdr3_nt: TGTGCCAGCAGTTCTGGGGGGAGGAGACTAGGTAGGAATGAGCAGTTCTTC; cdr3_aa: CASSSGGRRLGRNEQFF
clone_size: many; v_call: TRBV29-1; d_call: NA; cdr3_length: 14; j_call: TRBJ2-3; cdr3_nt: TGCAGCGTTTTACCTGTCGCTAGCACAGATACGCAGTATTTT; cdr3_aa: CSVLPVASTDTQYF
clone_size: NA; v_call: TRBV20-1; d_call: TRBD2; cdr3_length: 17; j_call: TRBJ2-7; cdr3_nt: TGCAGTGCTAGAGATTCGTTGGGGACTAGCGGCAACTACGAGCAGTACTTC; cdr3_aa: CSARDSLGTSGNYEQYF
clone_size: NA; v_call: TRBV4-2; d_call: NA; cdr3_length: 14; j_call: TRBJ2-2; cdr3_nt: TGTGCCAGCAGCCAAGAATGGGACACCGGGGAGCTGTTTTTT; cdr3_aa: CASSQEWDTGELFF
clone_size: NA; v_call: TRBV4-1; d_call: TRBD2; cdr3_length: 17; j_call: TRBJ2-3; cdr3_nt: TGCGCCAGCAGCCAACTACTAGCGGGTGCTAGCACAGATACGCAGTATTTT; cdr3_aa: CASSQLLAGASTDTQYF
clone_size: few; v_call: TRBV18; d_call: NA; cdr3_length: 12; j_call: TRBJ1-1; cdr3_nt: TGTGCCAGCGACAGAATGAACACTGAAGCTTTCTTT; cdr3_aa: CASDRMNTEAFF
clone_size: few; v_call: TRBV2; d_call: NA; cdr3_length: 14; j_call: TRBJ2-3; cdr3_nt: TGTGCCAGCCGTGGGCGAGGGATCAAAAATACGCAGTATTTT; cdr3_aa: CASRGRGIKNTQYF
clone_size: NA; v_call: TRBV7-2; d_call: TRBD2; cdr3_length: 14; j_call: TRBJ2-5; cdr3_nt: TGTGCCAGCACCGTACTAGCGGGGTGGGAGACCCAGTACTTC; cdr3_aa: CASTVLAGWETQYF
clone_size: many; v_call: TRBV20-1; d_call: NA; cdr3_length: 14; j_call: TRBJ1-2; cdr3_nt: TGCAGTGCTAGAGGAATTGAGGGCAGCTATGGCTACACCTTC; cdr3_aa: CSARGIEGSYGYTF
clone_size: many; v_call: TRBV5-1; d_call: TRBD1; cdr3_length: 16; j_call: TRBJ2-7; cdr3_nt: TGCGCCAGCAGCTTGGCCCGCCGGGACAGGGGAGGCGAGCAGTACTTC; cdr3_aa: CASSLARRDRGGEQYF
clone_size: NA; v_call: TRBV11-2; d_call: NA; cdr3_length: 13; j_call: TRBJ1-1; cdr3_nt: TGTGCCAGCAGCGCAACAGGAGGGACTGAAGCTTTCTTT; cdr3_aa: CASSATGGTEAFF
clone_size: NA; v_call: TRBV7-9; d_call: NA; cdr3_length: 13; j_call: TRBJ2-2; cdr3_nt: TGTGCCAGCAGCGCGCCGGGACCGACGGAGCTGTTTTTT; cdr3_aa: CASSAPGPTELFF
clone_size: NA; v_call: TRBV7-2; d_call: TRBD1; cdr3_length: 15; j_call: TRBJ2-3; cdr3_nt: TGTGCCAGCAGCCCCGGGACAGGGGGCGGGGATACGCAGTATTTT; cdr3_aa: CASSPGTGGGDTQYF
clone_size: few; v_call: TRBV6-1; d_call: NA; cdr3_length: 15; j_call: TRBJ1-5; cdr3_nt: TGTGCCAGCAGTGAGAATCGGGGGTTCAATCAGCCCCAGCATTTT; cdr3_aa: CASSENRGFNQPQHF
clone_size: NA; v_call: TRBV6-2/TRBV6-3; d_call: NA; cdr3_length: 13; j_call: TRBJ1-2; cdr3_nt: TGTGCCAGCAAATTAACAGGGACCCATGGCTACACCTTC; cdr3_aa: CASKLTGTHGYTF
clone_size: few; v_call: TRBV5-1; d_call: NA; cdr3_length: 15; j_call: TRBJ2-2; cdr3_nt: TGCGCCAGCAGCTTGGCCGCCAGTAACACCGGGGAGCTGTTTTTT; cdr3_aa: CASSLAASNTGELFF
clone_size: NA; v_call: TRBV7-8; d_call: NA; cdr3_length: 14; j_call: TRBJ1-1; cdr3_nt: TGTGCCAGCAGCTTAGTCCCGGGGGCACCTGAAGCTTTCTTT; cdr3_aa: CASSLVPGAPEAFF
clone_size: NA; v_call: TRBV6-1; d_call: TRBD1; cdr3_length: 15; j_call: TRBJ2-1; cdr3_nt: TGTGCCACCCGCCCGGGACAGGCCTCCTACAATGAGCAGTTCTTC; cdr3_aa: CATRPGQASYNEQFF
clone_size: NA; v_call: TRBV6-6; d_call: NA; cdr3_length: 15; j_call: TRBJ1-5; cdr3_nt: TGTGCCAGCAGTTCGTTGGCAGGGGGCAATCAGCCCCAGCATTTT; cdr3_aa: CASSSLAGGNQPQHF
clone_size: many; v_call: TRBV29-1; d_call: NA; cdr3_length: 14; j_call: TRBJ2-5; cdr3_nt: TGCAGCGTTGGGTCTGTGGGTCCGCAAGAGACCCAGTACTTC; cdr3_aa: CSVGSVGPQETQYF
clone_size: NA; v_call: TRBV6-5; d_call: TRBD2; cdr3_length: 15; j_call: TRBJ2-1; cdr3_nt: TGTGCCAGCAGTCCCCCCGGGGGGGGATCCAATGAGCAGTTCTTC; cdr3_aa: CASSPPGGGSNEQFF
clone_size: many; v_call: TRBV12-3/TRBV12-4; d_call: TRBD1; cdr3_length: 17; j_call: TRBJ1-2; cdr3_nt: TGTGCCAGCAGTTTATTCTGGGTGGACAGGCCGAAATCAGGCTACACCTTC; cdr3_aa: CASSLFWVDRPKSGYTF
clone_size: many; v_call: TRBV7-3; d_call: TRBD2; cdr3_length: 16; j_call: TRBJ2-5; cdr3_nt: TGTGCCAGCAGCCCCGGGGTAGCGGGTTACCAAGAGACCCAGTACTTC; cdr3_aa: CASSPGVAGYQETQYF
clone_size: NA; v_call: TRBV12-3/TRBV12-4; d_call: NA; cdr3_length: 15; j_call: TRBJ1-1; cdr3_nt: TGTGCCAGCAGTTTGAACAGGGACTTTGGCACTGAAGCTTTCTTT; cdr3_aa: CASSLNRDFGTEAFF
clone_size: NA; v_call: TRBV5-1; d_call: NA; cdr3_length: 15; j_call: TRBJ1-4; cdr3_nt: TGCGCCAGCAGCTTGTCGGCAGGAGCTAATGAAAAACTGTTTTTT; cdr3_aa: CASSLSAGANEKLFF
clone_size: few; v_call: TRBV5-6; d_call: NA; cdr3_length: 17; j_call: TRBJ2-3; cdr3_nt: TGTGCCAGCAGCTTGGCCCTCACAGGGCTGTCCACAGATACGCAGTATTTT; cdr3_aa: CASSLALTGLSTDTQYF
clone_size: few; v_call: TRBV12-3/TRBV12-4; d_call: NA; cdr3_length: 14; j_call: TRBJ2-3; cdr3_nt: TGTGCCAGCAGTTTAAGTAGGGCCGCAGATACGCAGTATTTT; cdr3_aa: CASSLSRAADTQYF
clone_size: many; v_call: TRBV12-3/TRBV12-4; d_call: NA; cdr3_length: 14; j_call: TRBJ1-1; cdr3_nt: TGTGCCAGCAGTTTGAACAGTCAAGTCACTGAAGCTTTCTTT; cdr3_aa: CASSLNSQVTEAFF
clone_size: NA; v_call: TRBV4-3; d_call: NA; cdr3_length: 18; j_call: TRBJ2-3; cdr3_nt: TGCGCCAGCAGCCCGTCCCCTCCTCGCGCCATTAGCACAGATACGCAGTATTTT; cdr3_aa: CASSPSPPRAISTDTQYF
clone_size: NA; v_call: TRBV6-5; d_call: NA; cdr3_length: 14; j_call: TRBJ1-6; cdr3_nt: TGTGCCAGCAGTCCCAGGGGTAGGGATTCACCCCTCCACTTT; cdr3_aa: CASSPRGRDSPLHF
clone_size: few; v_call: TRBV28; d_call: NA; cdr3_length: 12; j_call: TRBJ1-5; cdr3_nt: TGTGCCAGCAGTTACCAGGGAAGCTCCCAGCATTTT; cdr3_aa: CASSYQGSSQHF
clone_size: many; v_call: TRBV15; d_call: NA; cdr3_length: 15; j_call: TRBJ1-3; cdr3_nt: TGTGCCACCAGCAGAGTTTTCGGGGAAGGAAACACCATATATTTT; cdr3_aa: CATSRVFGEGNTIYF
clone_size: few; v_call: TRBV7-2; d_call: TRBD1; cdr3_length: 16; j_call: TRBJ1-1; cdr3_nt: TGTGCCAGCAGTCCCGGACAGGGCCGGGGGAACACTGAAGCTTTCTTT; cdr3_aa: CASSPGQGRGNTEAFF
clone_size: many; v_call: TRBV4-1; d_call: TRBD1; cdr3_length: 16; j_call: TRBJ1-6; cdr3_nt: TGCGCCAGCAGCCTGAGGACAGGACGGGTGAATTCACCCCTCCACTTT; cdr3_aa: CASSLRTGRVNSPLHF
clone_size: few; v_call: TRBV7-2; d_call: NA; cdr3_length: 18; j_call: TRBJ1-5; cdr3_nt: TGTGCCAGCAGCTTAGGCACGGACTACAAGGGCTTAAATCAGCCCCAGCATTTT; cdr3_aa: CASSLGTDYKGLNQPQHF
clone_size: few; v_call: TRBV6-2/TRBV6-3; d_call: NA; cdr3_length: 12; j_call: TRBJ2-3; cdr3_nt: TGTGCCAGCACCGGGTACACAGATACGCAGTATTTT; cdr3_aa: CASTGYTDTQYF
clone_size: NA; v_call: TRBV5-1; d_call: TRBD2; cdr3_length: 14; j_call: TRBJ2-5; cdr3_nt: TGCGCCAGCAGCCAGACAGCGGGGTTGGAGACCCAGTACTTC; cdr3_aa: CASSQTAGLETQYF